These 25 T cell receptor beta chains came from one sample sequenced in a study of T cell repertoires in cytomegalovirus infection. From the reads, TCRdb called clonotypes with MiXCR, one entry per CDR3 protein. Of just under 550,000 distinct CDR3 sequences in the sample, 26% were seen once. The sample comprised PBMCs. These receptors were obtained from a human donor in good health (CMV status not recorded). Some clones in this sample may be carry-over from other donors' samples.

This clonotype was observed a few times. V usage is TRBV6-1 and J usage is TRBJ2-3; D call uncertain. CDR1 is MNHNS, CDR2 SASEGT, per germline. The V end lost 6 bases, the J end lost 0 bases, and 16 bases lay between the germline ends. The CDR3 consists of 16 residues. CDR3 DNA: TGTGCCAGCAGCGCCCTTGGAGCCTCTAGCACAGATACGCAGTATTTT. Translated: CASSALGASSTDTQYF.

V gene TRBV6-2 or TRBV6-3 combines with J gene TRBJ2-1; no firm D call. The germline V gene has CDR1 MNHEY and CDR2 SVGEGT. V was cut by 11 bases and J by 7 bases, with 18 bases left in between. The CDR3 totals 13 residues. CDR3 nucleotides: TGTGCCGCCGGTTTGAGTAGCCTGAATGAGCAGTTCTTC. Translation gives CAAGLSSLNEQFF.

The sample holds a few counts of this clonotype. V gene TRBV7-2 combines with J gene TRBJ2-5; D possibly corresponds to TRBD2 (6 bases). Trimming cost V 0 bases and J 7 bases, with 15 bases left between them. Germline V CDR1 and CDR2: SGHTA, FQGNSA. This CDR3 region has 15 residues. As DNA, the CDR3 is TGTGCCAGCAGCTTAGCGGTTACGTCAGCGGGGACCCAGTACTTC. Encoded protein: CASSLAVTSAGTQYF.

This clonotype appeared a few times. CDR3 residues: CASSSDRATGYTF. In DNA form, the CDR3 reads TGTGCCAGCAGCTCAGACAGGGCGACTGGCTACACCTTC. The genes are TRBV7-9 and TRBJ1-2; the match to TRBD1 covers 7 bases. The CDR3 consists of 13 residues. V dropped 4 bases and J dropped 7; count of bases not matched to a gene: 6. Germline CDR1 reads SEHNR; CDR2 reads FQNEAQ (reference sequence).

The rearrangement uses TRBV5-1 and TRBJ2-3; no reliable D call. Germline V gene data show CDR1 as SGHRS and CDR2 as YFSETQ. With 4 bases removed from V and 6 bases from J, the gap between germline ends came to 15 bases. The CDR3 consists of 14 residues. CDR3 nucleotide sequence: TGCGCCAGCAGCAGGGCAGGAAAGATCGATACGCAGTATTTT. Translation: CASSRAGKIDTQYF. Filled out from reference TRBV5-1 and TRBJ2-3, the complete variable domain reads KAGVTQTPRYLIKTRGQQVTLSCSPISGHRSVSWYQQTPGQGLQFLFEYFSETQRNKGNFPGRFSGRQFSNSRSEMNVSTLELGDSALYLCASSRAGKIDTQYFGPGTRLTVL.

This rearrangement joins TRBV14 to TRBJ1-1; 10 nucleotides align to TRBD1. The CDR3 runs 15 residues. Germline loops: CDR1 SGHDN, CDR2 FVKESK. V was clipped by 3 bases and J by 4 bases; unmatched bases: 5. In DNA form, the CDR3 reads TGTGCCAGCAGCCAGAGGACAGGGGGGAGCACTGAAGCTTTCTTT. Its protein product is CASSQRTGGSTEAFF.

This chain uses TRBV7-9 with TRBJ2-1; 9 positions agree with TRBD1. Trimming removed 8 bases from V and 9 bases from J; junction bases left unmatched: 5. Germline V gene data show CDR1 as SEHNR and CDR2 as FQNEAQ (reference sequence). CDR3 size: 12 residues. The CDR3: CASDTGGSEQFF. The CDR3 region has the DNA TGTGCCAGCGACACAGGGGGCAGTGAGCAGTTCTTC.

This clonotype was observed many times. J is TRBJ1-1 and V is TRBV7-6, with a possible D match to TRBD1 (5 bases). The CDR3 totals 11 residues. Germline CDR1 SGHVS, CDR2 FNYEAQ. With 6 bases removed from V and 6 bases from J, the gap between germline ends came to 8 bases. The CDR3 DNA is TGTGCCAGCAGTCCGGGGGCTGAAGCTTTCTTT. Its protein product is CASSPGAEAFF.

Comments on this clonotype: Mismatch with germline at one junction end may stem from a read error. The chain is built from TRBV5-1 and TRBJ2-3; no clear D. CDR3 length: 16 residues. Germline V lookup: CDR1 SGHRS, CDR2 YFSETQ. The CDR3 DNA reads as TGCGCCAGCAGCTTGGAGAGCGAAGTTTTCACAAATACGCAGTATTTT. Amino acid sequence: CASSLESEVFTNTQYF.

This sequence joins TRBV30 and TRBJ1-2, with D maybe TRBD1 (5 bases). The CDR3 contains 11 residues. V lost 8 bases and J 5 bases, leaving 12 bases between the germline ends. Germline-derived CDR1 and CDR2 are GTSNPN and SVGIG (reference sequence). CDR3 protein: CASGTFYGYTF. CDR3 DNA sequence: TGTGCCAGCGGGACCTTTTATGGCTACACCTTC.

This clonotype turned up a few times. The chain recombines TRBV7-2 with TRBJ2-7; tentatively, D is TRBD1 (5 bases). Trimming took off 7 bases at V and 6 bases at J, with 13 bases between the two ends. The CDR3 runs 12 residues. Germline V gene sequence: CDR1 SGHTA, CDR2 FQGNSA. CDR3 loop: CASTTTVGEQYF. CDR3 sequence (DNA): TGTGCCAGCACCACGACAGTGGGCGAGCAGTACTTC.

The V call is TRBV7-3, the J call TRBJ2-7; 13 positions match TRBD2. Germline-derived CDR1 and CDR2 are SGHTA and FQGTGA. The CDR3 consists of 21 residues. Trimming removed 1 base from V and 0 bases from J; junction bases left unmatched: 15. The CDR3 loop reads CASSLNPKGLLAGGFSYEQYF. The CDR3 region has the DNA TGTGCCAGCAGCTTAAACCCCAAAGGTCTACTAGCGGGAGGGTTCTCCTACGAGCAGTACTTC.

This clonotype was seen a handful of times. V is TRBV20-1 and J is TRBJ2-7; tentatively, D is TRBD2 (6 bases). Germline CDR1 DFQATT, CDR2 SNEGSKA (reference sequence). This CDR3 is 14 amino acids long. Trimming removed 6 bases at V and 3 bases at J, with 18 bases between. CDR3 bases: TGCAGTGCGGCCGCAGGACCGGGGGTCTACGAGCAGTACTTC. It codes for CSAAAGPGVYEQYF.

This clonotype was seen at least ten times. The chain links TRBV12-3 or TRBV12-4 to TRBJ1-1; D is undetermined. V was cut by 2 bases and J by 1 base, with 5 bases left in between. The CDR3 consists of 13 residues. Here the CDR3 DNA reads TGTGCCAGCAGTTTACCGGGGAACACTGAAGCTTTCTTT. The encoded protein is CASSLPGNTEAFF.

This clonotype was seen a handful of times. The CDR3 nucleotides read TGTGCCAGCAGTGCATTAACTAGCGGGGGAGGAGATACGCAGTATTTT. The encoded protein is CASSALTSGGGDTQYF. The rearrangement uses TRBV28 and TRBJ2-3, with 11 bases identical to TRBD2. Germline CDR1 and CDR2: MDHEN and SYDVKM. This CDR3 region has 16 residues. Trimming cost V 5 bases and J 5 bases; bases outside gene matches: 9.

This sequence joins TRBV27 and TRBJ1-2; no reliable D call. The CDR3 runs 14 residues. CDR1 MNHEY and CDR2 SMNVEV come from the germline V gene (reference sequence). The V end was cut by 6 bases, the J end by 7 bases, with 18 bases between. The CDR3 DNA sequence: TGTGCCAGCAGCAATACTGGACTTAGTGGTGGCTACACCTTC. This gives the protein CASSNTGLSGGYTF.

CDR3 sequence reads: CASSRTGVTYSNQPQHF. In nucleotides, the CDR3 is TGTGCCAGCAGTCGGACAGGGGTGACTTATAGCAATCAGCCCCAGCATTTT. The rearrangement joins TRBV6-2 or TRBV6-3 to TRBJ1-5; 9 bases are shared with TRBD1. The trim removed 5 bases at V and 0 bases at J, leaving 8 bases unmatched. Germline V lookup: CDR1 MNHEY, CDR2 SVGEGT. There are 17 residues in the CDR3.

This chain joins TRBV27 and TRBJ1-1; 8 positions agree with TRBD1. The V gene end was trimmed by 5 bases and the J gene end by 0 bases; junction bases not matched to a gene: 8. This CDR3 spans 16 amino acids. Per germline, CDR1 MNHEY and CDR2 SMNVEV (reference sequence). The CDR3 nucleotides read TGTGCCAGCAGTCTCTTCGGGACAGGATTGAACACTGAAGCTTTCTTT. This encodes CASSLFGTGLNTEAFF.

This chain links TRBV19 with TRBJ2-7; D possibly corresponds to TRBD1 (5 bases). Trimming removed 5 bases at V and 4 bases at J, with 12 bases between. CDR3 size: 13 residues. In germline, CDR1 is LNHDA, CDR2 SQIVND (reference sequence). CDR3 DNA: TGTGCCAGTAGTTCCGACAGTCGTTACGAGCAGTACTTC. This translates into CASSSDSRYEQYF. Complete variable domain (other parts from reference TRBV19 and TRBJ2-7): DGGITQSPKYLFRKEGQNVTLSCEQNLNHDAMYWYRQDPGQGLRLIYYSQIVNDFQKGDIAEGYSVSREKKESFPLTVTSAQKNPTAFYLCASSSDSRYEQYFGPGTRLTVT.

This clonotype was detected only a few times. V usage is TRBV5-4 and J usage is TRBJ2-3; weak D call: TRBD2 (6 bases). CDR3 length: 15 amino acids. Trimming took 6 bases from V and 2 from J, leaving 16 bases between them. The germline gives CDR1 SGHNT, CDR2 YYREEE (reference sequence). For the CDR3, the DNA is TGTGCCAGCAAAAGGACGGGAGCGATCACAGATACGCAGTATTTT. This encodes CASKRTGAITDTQYF.

There are many counts of this clonotype. This sequence joins TRBV7-2 and TRBJ2-7; 14 positions agree with TRBD2. After removal of 5 bases from V and 0 bases from J, the junction contained 12 bases not matched to a gene. Looked up from germline, CDR1 is SGHTA and CDR2 is FQGNSA. The CDR3 length is 19 residues. The CDR3 loop is CASSPWTSGRHQSSYEQYF. CDR3 coding DNA: TGTGCCAGCAGCCCCTGGACTAGCGGGAGGCACCAGAGCTCCTACGAGCAGTACTTC.

The genes are TRBV4-1 and TRBJ1-2; perhaps TRBD1 as D (6 bases). The CDR3 runs 15 residues. The germline V and J ends were trimmed by 5 bases and 8 bases, with 21 bases remaining between them. Germline-derived CDR1 and CDR2 are MGHRA and YSYEKL. CDR3 sequence (DNA): TGCGCCAGCAGCTCCCTCGCGTCCACAGGGCGAGGCTACACCTTC. Its translation: CASSSLASTGRGYTF.

This clonotype was counted ten times or more. The chain combines TRBV7-8 with TRBJ2-5; D gene unclear. The germline CDR1 and CDR2 sequences are SGHVS and FQNEAQ. Trimming took 4 bases from V and 9 from J, leaving 12 bases between them. The CDR3 is 12 amino acids. The CDR3, as DNA: TGTGCCAGCAGCTCGAGGTCGGTCCCCCAGTACTTC. It encodes CASSSRSVPQYF.

This clonotype was seen a single time. The chain links TRBV5-3 to TRBJ1-1; 7 bases are shared with TRBD1. TRBV5-3 is an ORF for which the function is uncertain. The junction had 11 bases not matched to a gene; V was cut back by 8 bases and J by 4 bases. This CDR3 has 14 amino acids. In nucleotides, the CDR3 is TGTGCCAGCAGCCTCAGGGGGTTGCTCACTGAAGCTTTCTTT. It codes for CASSLRGLLTEAFF.

This clonotype was recorded a few times. V usage is TRBV7-2 and J usage is TRBJ1-5; D call uncertain. The V end was cut by 2 bases, the J end by 1 base, with 18 bases between. The CDR3 extends over 18 amino acids. CDR1 SGHTA and CDR2 FQGNSA come from the germline V gene. In DNA, the CDR3 is TGTGCCAGCAGCTTAAGAGGCACCTCCCGGGCGAGCAATCAGCCCCAGCATTTT. It encodes CASSLRGTSRASNQPQHF.